The following is a TCR beta chain sequence with its context. The sample comes from a study of T cell changes during pregnancy in multiple sclerosis. The table came from immunoSEQ multiplex PCR; TCRdb's copy has only in-frame clones and leaves some out. The data contain around 36,000 clones, roughly 92% of them singletons. This TCR was recovered from a female donor with multiple sclerosis, enrolled in a pregnancy study. The sample consisted of peripheral blood, taken before pregnancy.

CDR3 DNA sequence: TGTGCCAGCAGCGTGGTCTTTCGGACAGGCCCAAACTATGGCTACACCTTC. Encoded protein: CASSVVFRTGPNYGYTF. The V and J genes are TRBV7-8 and TRBJ1-2, with 7 nucleotides matching TRBD1. This CDR3 is 17 amino acids long. Germline V lookup: CDR1 SGHVS, CDR2 FQNEAQ. With 5 bases clipped from V and 2 bases from J, the junction kept 14 bases outside the gene matches.